This T cell receptor (beta chain) was sequenced in a study of shared clonotypes between healthy human individuals. Turning to the study itself: Serving as donors were a couple of women and a few men, whose ages spanned 18 to 49. Study outcomes and limitations: Sampling included only blood; tissue repertoires likely differ.

Produced via immunoSEQ multiplex PCR; TCRdb's table is partial and in-frame only. The table includes roughly 2 million clones, about 95% detected once. V dropped 2 bases and J dropped 2; count of bases not matched to a gene: 4. This CDR3 contains 15 residues. The germline V gene encodes CDR1 SGHTA and CDR2 FQGNSA. About this clone: Its antigen is undetermined.

The clonotype originates from a man aged 18 to 29 in good health. Sequencing was carried out using naive CD4+ T cells sorted from blood. The sample's subset: CD45RA+ positively selected. The chain employs TRBV7-2 and TRBJ2-3; 7 bases match TRBD2. CDR3 nucleotides: TGTGCCAGCAGCTTAACCACTAGCGTCACAGATACGCAGTATTTT. It yields the protein CASSLTTSVTDTQYF.